This T cell receptor (beta chain) was identified in a study of T cells in Graves' hyperthyroidism and ophthalmopathy. This clonotype was observed at least ten times. There were TCR beta CDR3 regions amplified from RNA transcripts. When the TCR CDR3 underwent first-round RT-PCR, the HTBI primer set was used. TCRdb redid the calling of the multiplex PCR reads with MiXCR, one entry per CDR3 protein. Among around 290,000 distinct CDR3 sequences listed, roughly an eighth were seen once. The CDR3 consists of 14 residues. Between the trimmed V and J ends, which lost 6 bases and 4 bases, there was a span of 15 bases. Germline V CDR1 and CDR2: MNHNS, SASEGT.

This chain connects TRBV6-1 to TRBJ1-2, with no clear D. The clonotype was recovered from a woman aged 40-49 years with Graves' hyperthyroidism. Material: blood. The CDR3 coding sequence is TGTGCCAGCAGATATAATGGGGTTCCCTATGGCTACACCTTC. It translates to CASRYNGVPYGYTF.